The present entry profiles one T cell receptor beta chain with its context. From germline, CDR1 is MRHNA and CDR2 SNTAGT. V was trimmed by 5 bases and J by 1 base, leaving 11 bases between them. The CDR3 length is 14 residues. The source of the sample is a study of technical replicates of blood from a handful of donors. Libraries were prepared by immunoSEQ multiplex PCR; TCRdb keeps only in-frame clonotypes and omits some of them. This sample has tens of thousands of clones, with 95% found just once. The TCR was taken from a human donor in good health. V is TRBV6-4 and J is TRBJ1-1; D is uncertain. The sequenced material came from T cells isolated from PBMCs. CDR3 bases: TGTGCCAGCAGTCAACAGCCTTCGAACACTGAAGCTTTCTTT. Amino acids: CASSQQPSNTEAFF.